The 27 T cell receptor beta chains presented below share a single source sample, sequenced in a study of cytomegalovirus exposure and HLA in healthy donors (dated by TCRdb to about 2017). Libraries were made using the immunoSEQ multiplex PCR assay. For the multiplex PCR, a mixture combining 60 forward primers for TCR Vbeta segments and 13 reverse primers for TCR Jbeta segments was used. TCRdb retrieved this table from immuneACCESS and kept in-frame rearrangements only. Not all clones are present; in checked studies, unresolved V genes account for under half, and no reason is known for the remainder. This sample holds some 100,000 clones; roughly 83% were observed only once. The biggest ten clones account for under 4% of the sample. Sequenced sample: PBMCs. The receptors were sampled from a male donor in good health and CMV-seropositive.

The rearrangement links TRBV19 to TRBJ1-1; D is unresolved. This CDR3 has 13 residues. Germline CDR1 reads LNHDA; CDR2 reads SQIVND (reference sequence). V lost 3 bases to trimming and J lost 3 bases, with 8 bases between them. The CDR3 here is CASSIVRDTEAFF. In DNA form, the CDR3 reads TGTGCCAGTAGTATCGTGAGGGACACTGAAGCTTTCTTT.

The V gene is TRBV5-6, the J gene TRBJ1-4, with TRBD1 identical over 7 bases. The germline CDR1 and CDR2 sequences are SGHDT and YYEEEE. The V gene end was trimmed by 0 bases and the J gene end by 7 bases; junction bases not matched to a gene: 6. The CDR3 sequence is 15 residues long. In nucleotides, the CDR3 is TGTGCCAGCAGCTTGGGACAGGGAATAGGTGAAAAACTGTTTTTT. It codes for CASSLGQGIGEKLFF.

The chain employs TRBV9 and TRBJ1-2, with TRBD1 identical over 10 bases. Germline lookup yields CDR1 SGDLS and CDR2 YYNGEE. The CDR3 contains 15 residues. The junction had 6 bases not matched to a gene; V was cut back by 3 bases and J by 4 bases. CDR3 in DNA: TGTGCCAGCAGCGGGACAGGGGGTCCCGGCTATGGCTACACCTTC. It translates to CASSGTGGPGYGYTF.

The chain recombines TRBV6-5 with TRBJ2-7; the match to TRBD1 covers 9 bases. The J segment lost 1 base and the V segment lost 7 bases, leaving 5 bases of the junction unmatched. This CDR3 contains 14 residues. Germline V gene lookup returns CDR1 MNHEY and CDR2 SVGAGI. The CDR3, as DNA: TGTGCCAGCACCCGGACAGGGGTGTCCTACGAGCAGTACTTC. Amino acids: CASTRTGVSYEQYF.

The chain combines TRBV2 with TRBJ2-6; D perhaps matches TRBD1 (6 bases). This CDR3 contains 21 residues. Germline V gene data show CDR1 as SNHLY and CDR2 as FYNNEI. V dropped 7 bases and J dropped 1 base, with 29 bases sitting between them. Written as DNA, the CDR3 is TGTGCCAGCACCAGAAGAAATCTAGGTCCAGGGGTTAAGTCTGGGGCCAACGTCCTGACTTTC. It yields the protein CASTRRNLGPGVKSGANVLTF.

The rearrangement links TRBV5-1 to TRBJ2-5; TRBD1 matches at 7 bases. Losses at the gene ends were 1 base for V and 4 bases for J; bases not matched to a gene: 4. The V gene's germline CDR1 is SGHRS and CDR2 YFSETQ. The CDR3 is 14 residues long. The chain's CDR3 is CASSLRQGLETQYF. The CDR3, as DNA: TGCGCCAGCAGCTTGAGACAGGGCCTAGAGACCCAGTACTTC.

The chain combines TRBV30 with TRBJ1-6; D is perhaps TRBD1 (6 bases). Trimming removed 5 bases from V and 5 bases from J, with 16 bases in between. CDR1 and CDR2 (germline): GTSNPN, SVGIG (reference sequence). The CDR3 loop spans 15 amino acids. The CDR3 coding sequence is TGTGCCTGGGAAACACAGGGATATCATAATTCACCCCTCCACTTT. This codes for CAWETQGYHNSPLHF.

The genes are TRBV6-1 and TRBJ1-2; a possible D gene is TRBD1 (5 bases). In germline, CDR1 is MNHNS, CDR2 SASEGT. The CDR3 has 13 residues. The ends were cut back, 6 bases at V and 4 bases at J, with 12 bases in the middle. CDR3: CASRTSGGYGYTF. The CDR3, as DNA: TGTGCCAGCAGGACCTCGGGGGGCTATGGCTACACCTTC.

The chain uses TRBV4-1 and TRBJ2-7, with a weak D call TRBD2 (5 bases). The germline CDR1 and CDR2 sequences are MGHRA and YSYEKL. This CDR3 is built from 13 residues. V was clipped by 1 base and J by 7 bases, with 11 bases between them. The CDR3 DNA reads TGCGCCAGCAGCCAAGCCATCCCGGGGGAGCAGTACTTC. This gives the protein CASSQAIPGEQYF.

This rearrangement joins TRBV5-4 to TRBJ2-1; 12 bases map to TRBD2. The ends lost 5 bases at V and 3 bases at J; junction bases unmatched: 3. CDR1 and CDR2 from the germline V gene are SGHNT and YYREEE (reference sequence). There are 15 residues in the CDR3. This CDR3 is CASRSGLAGYNEQFF. The CDR3 DNA follows: TGTGCCAGCAGATCGGGACTAGCGGGCTACAATGAGCAGTTCTTC. The variable domain in full, completed from reference TRBV5-4 and TRBJ2-1, reads ETGVTQSPTHLIKTRGQQVTLRCSSQSGHNTVSWYQQALGQGPQFIFQYYREEENGRGNFPPRFSGLQFPNYSSELNVNALELDDSALYLCASRSGLAGYNEQFFGPGTRLTVL.

This chain connects TRBV6-5 to TRBJ1-3; 8 bases line up with TRBD1. CDR1 is MNHEY and CDR2 is SVGAGI in the germline V gene. The CDR3 runs to 16 residues. V trimming: 4 bases; J trimming: 1 base; junction bases outside the gene matches: 6. The CDR3 region is CASSSGQGRSGNTIYF. As DNA, the CDR3 is TGTGCCAGCAGTTCCGGACAGGGTAGATCTGGAAACACCATATATTTT.

The chain uses TRBV4-1 and TRBJ2-5, with D possibly being TRBD1 (6 bases). Germline V gene data show CDR1 as MGHRA and CDR2 as YSYEKL. Trimming pared 0 bases from V and 2 bases from J, leaving 10 bases between. The CDR3 consists of 15 residues. The DNA of the CDR3 is TGCGCCAGCAGCCAAGATGGAAGGGGGCAAGAGACCCAGTACTTC. Its translation is CASSQDGRGQETQYF.

Concerning this clone itself: One end of the junction fails to match germline, which may point to a read error. Other DNA sequences of this sample code for an identical CDR3. The V gene is TRBV2, the J gene TRBJ1-6; 7 bases map to TRBD1. The germline V gene encodes CDR1 SNHLY and CDR2 FYNNEI. The CDR3 loop spans 16 amino acids. The CDR3 is CASSEGTASNNSPLHF. The CDR3 DNA sequence: TGTGCCAGCAGTGAGGGGACAGCCTCAAATAATTCCCCCCTCCACTTT.

The V and J genes are TRBV4-1 and TRBJ1-5, with 7 bases fitting TRBD1. Losses at the gene ends were 1 base for V and 6 bases for J; bases not matched to a gene: 3. The CDR3 runs to 14 residues. The germline gives CDR1 MGHRA, CDR2 YSYEKL. Written as DNA, the CDR3 is TGCGCCAGCAGCCAAGCCCAGGGGGGTCAGCCCCAGCATTTT. Residues: CASSQAQGGQPQHF.

This chain links TRBV7-2 with TRBJ2-7, with 10 bases matching TRBD2. CDR3 length: 18 amino acids. With V trimmed by 4 bases and J by 12 bases, 24 bases remained unmatched. Germline V CDR1 and CDR2: SGHTA, FQGNSA. Written as DNA, the CDR3 is TGTGCCAGCAGCTCCACTTCCCAGAGGAGCGGGGGGGCCTTGAATCCGTACTTC. Protein sequence: CASSSTSQRSGGALNPYF.

The J gene is TRBJ1-1, the V gene TRBV30, with TRBD1 matching over 10 bases. The germline V gene encodes CDR1 GTSNPN and CDR2 SVGIG (reference sequence). V dropped 5 bases and J dropped 11; count of bases not matched to a gene: 5. The length of the CDR3 is 11 residues. CDR3 nucleotide sequence: TGTGCCTGGGACAGGGGGCGCGAGGCTTTCTTT. Protein: CAWDRGREAFF.

The chain employs TRBV7-3 and TRBJ1-1; unclear D gene. Germline V gives CDR1 SGHTA, CDR2 FQGTGA. Trimming cost V 3 bases and J 7 bases, with 12 bases left between them. The CDR3 is made up of 13 amino acids. The CDR3 sequence: CASSFGGTGEAFF. CDR3 in DNA: TGTGCCAGCAGCTTTGGAGGCACGGGTGAAGCTTTCTTT.

V usage is TRBV6-1 and J usage is TRBJ1-1; TRBD1 matches 8 bases. After removal of 8 bases from V and 4 bases from J, the junction contained 6 bases not matched to a gene. The CDR3 length is 13 residues. Germline V gene sequence: CDR1 MNHNS, CDR2 SASEGT. CDR3 in DNA: TGTGCCAGCTCCGACAGGGGAGGCACTGAAGCTTTCTTT. Amino acid sequence: CASSDRGGTEAFF.

The chain combines TRBV2 with TRBJ1-2; a possible D gene is TRBD1 (5 bases). Germline-derived CDR1 and CDR2 are SNHLY and FYNNEI. The CDR3 is 14 amino acids. The ends were cut back, 7 bases at V and 4 bases at J, with 16 bases in the middle. CDR3 loop: CASNEVRTLYGYTF. CDR3 sequence (DNA): TGTGCCAGCAATGAGGTCCGGACACTCTATGGCTACACCTTC.

The chain is built from TRBV30 and TRBJ2-5, with a tentative D call TRBD2 (7 bases). Trimming pared 1 base from V and 1 base from J, leaving 10 bases between. CDR3 length: 14 residues. CDR1 is GTSNPN, CDR2 SVGIG, per germline (reference sequence). CDR3 protein: CAWSGGGPQETQYF. The CDR3 nucleotides read TGTGCCTGGAGTGGGGGGGGCCCCCAAGAGACCCAGTACTTC. Together with reference TRBV30 and TRBJ2-5, the CDR3 gives the full variable domain: SQTIHQWPATLVQPVGSPLSLECTVEGTSNPNLYWYRQAAGRGLQLLFYSVGIGQISSEVPQNLSASRPQDRQFILSSKKLLLSDSGFYLCAWSGGGPQETQYFGPGTRLLVL.

This clone has just one count. J is TRBJ1-4 and V is TRBV4-1, with 7 nucleotides matching TRBD1. V shed 5 bases, J shed 5 bases, and the junction held 11 bases outside the gene matches. The CDR3 loop spans 16 amino acids. Germline V CDR1 and CDR2: MGHRA, YSYEKL. The CDR3, as DNA: TGCGCCAGCAGCTACGGGCCCGGGACAGTAAATGAAAAACTGTTTTTT. This gives the protein CASSYGPGTVNEKLFF.

The chain links TRBV5-1 to TRBJ1-1; D is perhaps TRBD1 (5 bases). The CDR3 covers 13 residues. The germline V and J ends were trimmed by 2 bases and 1 base, with 6 bases remaining between them. CDR1 and CDR2 (germline): SGHRS, YFSETQ. CDR3 coding DNA: TGCGCCAGCAGCTTTCAGGGGAACACTGAAGCTTTCTTT. It yields the protein CASSFQGNTEAFF.

The rearrangement uses TRBV5-4 and TRBJ2-5; D is undetermined. The assigned J gene may be wrong: the sequence end matches TRBJ2-7 better. The CDR3 consists of 16 residues. Germline V gene lookup returns CDR1 SGHNT and CDR2 YYREEE (reference sequence). CDR3 sequence (DNA): TGTGCCAGCAGCCTCTCCTCAGGATTACACTCCTACGAGCAGTACTTC. This encodes CASSLSSGLHSYEQYF.

This chain connects TRBV29-1 to TRBJ1-2; 7 bases line up with TRBD1. The CDR3 sequence is 11 residues long. Germline lookup yields CDR1 SQVTM and CDR2 ANQGSEA. V trimming: 2 bases; J trimming: 8 bases; junction bases outside the gene matches: 2. In DNA form, the CDR3 reads TGCAGCGTTGAACAGGGGGTCGGCTACACCTTC. The encoded protein is CSVEQGVGYTF.

This chain joins TRBV5-1 and TRBJ1-1; 10 bases map to TRBD1. The CDR3 is 15 amino acids. Germline-derived CDR1 and CDR2 are SGHRS and YFSETQ. The V and J ends lost 3 bases and 2 bases, in that order; junction bases with no gene match: 4. The CDR3 spells CASSSWTGGNTEAFF. The CDR3 nucleotides read TGCGCCAGCAGCTCGTGGACAGGGGGAAACACTGAAGCTTTCTTT.

The chain couples TRBV5-1 to TRBJ2-1, with TRBD2 identical over 15 bases. CDR1 is SGHRS and CDR2 is YFSETQ in the germline V gene. V was clipped by 2 bases and J by 7 bases; unmatched bases: 4. This CDR3 contains 16 residues. The CDR3: CASSLGLAGGANEQFF. CDR3 sequence (DNA): TGCGCCAGCAGCTTAGGACTAGCGGGGGGGGCGAATGAGCAGTTCTTC.

The rearrangement joins TRBV29-1 to TRBJ2-1; TRBD2 aligns across 15 bases. Germline CDR1 SQVTM, CDR2 ANQGSEA. The CDR3 sequence is 15 residues long. V dropped 7 bases and J dropped 7; count of bases not matched to a gene: 8. In DNA form, the CDR3 reads TGCAGCGCGCGATCCGGGACTAGCGGGGGGAATGAGCAGTTCTTC. Translation gives CSARSGTSGGNEQFF.